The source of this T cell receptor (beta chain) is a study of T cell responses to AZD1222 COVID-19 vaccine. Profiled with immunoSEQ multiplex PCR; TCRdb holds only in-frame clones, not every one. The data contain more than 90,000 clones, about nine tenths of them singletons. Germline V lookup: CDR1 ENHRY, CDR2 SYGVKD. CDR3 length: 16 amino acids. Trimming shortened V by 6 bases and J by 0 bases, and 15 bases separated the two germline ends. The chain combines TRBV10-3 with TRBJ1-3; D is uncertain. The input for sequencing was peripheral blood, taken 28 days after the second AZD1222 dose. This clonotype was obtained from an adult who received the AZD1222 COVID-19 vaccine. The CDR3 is CAISSTSTLSGNTIYF. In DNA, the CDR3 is TGTGCCATCAGCTCGACTTCGACCCTCTCTGGAAACACCATATATTTT.